This TCR beta chain was sequenced for a study of blood T cell repertoires in COVID-19. Original processing methods: Amplifying reference gene primers gave estimates of nucleated cell counts. Profiled with immunoSEQ multiplex PCR; TCRdb holds only in-frame clones, not every one. V, J and clone size were drawn from that table, and D and trimming were deduced from the DNA. Here the sample spans some 340,000 clones, roughly four fifths being singletons. The CDR3 extends over 19 amino acids. V lost 4 bases to trimming and J lost 9 bases; unmatched junction nucleotides: 22. In germline, CDR1 is SGHTS, CDR2 YDEGEE. Each participant's cohort was designated according to participant-reported clinical history.

The V call is TRBV5-8, the J call TRBJ2-1, with TRBD2 matching 10 bases. The source is a woman in her forties or fifties who had recovered from COVID-19. Material for sequencing was PBMCs or T cells enriched from blood (not recorded which). CDR3 protein: CASSPKSGASGGAMGEQFF. CDR3 DNA sequence: TGTGCCAGCAGCCCTAAGTCCGGGGCAAGCGGGGGGGCAATGGGTGAGCAGTTCTTC.